Listed here are 15 T cell receptor beta chains from one sample, sequenced in a study of cytomegalovirus exposure and HLA in healthy donors (TCRdb year 2017). To prepare the library, the immunoSEQ multiplex PCR assay was applied. For the multiplex PCR, a mixture combining 60 forward primers for TCR Vbeta segments and 13 reverse primers for TCR Jbeta segments was used. The table was pulled from immuneACCESS by TCRdb, which kept in-frame rearrangements only. Such tables lose some clones; where checked, under half of the loss comes from unresolved V genes, and the rest has no known cause. In all, the sample holds about 110,000 clones, and roughly 80% of those were seen once. Clones ranked in the top ten supply around 2.1% of the sample. Sequencing input: PBMCs. The receptors derive from a man between 25 and 39 years old in good health and CMV-seronegative.

This clone was observed a single time. The same CDR3 arises from other DNA sequences in this sample as well. V usage is TRBV19 and J usage is TRBJ1-1, with D possibly TRBD1 on 5 matching bases. This CDR3 spans 13 amino acids. Trimming took 5 bases from V and 1 from J, leaving 8 bases between them. Germline V gene data show CDR1 as LNHDA and CDR2 as SQIVND (reference sequence). CDR3 in amino acids: CASSATGNTEAFF. In DNA, the CDR3 is TGTGCCAGTAGTGCTACAGGGAACACTGAAGCTTTCTTT.

The chain links TRBV4-1 to TRBJ2-1; 12 bases are a match to TRBD2. This CDR3 is built from 18 residues. Germline assignment: CDR1 MGHRA and CDR2 YSYEKL. V was clipped by 3 bases and J by 7 bases; unmatched bases: 13. As DNA, the CDR3 is TGCGCCAGCAGCCATGACCCCCCTCTAGCGGGGGGGCAAAATGAGCAGTTCTTC. Its protein is CASSHDPPLAGGQNEQFF.

The genes are TRBV10-3 and TRBJ2-7; the D gene is possibly TRBD2 (5 bases). Trimming left V 3 bases short and J 2 bases short, with 11 bases between. From germline, CDR1 is ENHRY and CDR2 SYGVKD. CDR3 length: 14 residues. CDR3 nucleotides: TGTGCCATCAGTGATAATGCGGGTACCTACGAGCAGTACTTC. Translating it yields CAISDNAGTYEQYF.

The V gene is TRBV6-4, the J gene TRBJ2-5, with 14 bases lining up with TRBD2. The junction had 2 bases not matched to a gene; V was cut back by 5 bases and J by 3 bases. The CDR3 is 15 residues long. Germline assignment: CDR1 MRHNA and CDR2 SNTAGT. The CDR3 protein is CASSKTSGGEETQYF. DNA for the CDR3: TGTGCCAGCAGTAAGACTAGCGGGGGGGAAGAGACCCAGTACTTC.

The chain carries TRBV19 and TRBJ1-5; 8 bases line up with TRBD1. CDR3 length: 14 residues. The V gene end was trimmed by 4 bases and the J gene end by 5 bases; junction bases not matched to a gene: 4. Germline lookup yields CDR1 LNHDA and CDR2 SQIVND (reference sequence). CDR3 coding DNA: TGTGCCAGTAGTAGCGGGACAGGCTATCAGCCCCAGCATTTT. It is translated as CASSSGTGYQPQHF.

This clone was detected once. The V and J genes are TRBV28 and TRBJ1-5, with TRBD1 matching over 7 bases. The CDR3 is 13 amino acids. The junction had 9 bases not matched to a gene; V was cut back by 6 bases and J by 10 bases. Germline V gene data show CDR1 as MDHEN and CDR2 as SYDVKM. CDR3 coding DNA: TGTGCCAGCAGAAAACAGGGGAGAGGACCCCAGCATTTT. Translation gives CASRKQGRGPQHF.

This chain connects TRBV5-1 to TRBJ2-1, with 10 bases lining up with TRBD2. This CDR3 has 16 residues. Germline loops: CDR1 SGHRS, CDR2 YFSETQ. Trimming at V came to 2 bases and at J to 7 bases, leaving 9 bases not matched to a gene. CDR3 loop: CASSLTPSGGWNEQFF. CDR3 DNA: TGCGCCAGCAGCTTAACTCCTAGCGGGGGATGGAATGAGCAGTTCTTC.

This chain links TRBV10-3 with TRBJ2-3; TRBD2 aligns across 8 bases. CDR3 length: 14 amino acids. Germline assignment: CDR1 ENHRY and CDR2 SYGVKD. The V and J ends lost 3 bases and 4 bases, in that order; junction bases with no gene match: 3. The CDR3, as DNA: TGTGCCATCAGTGACAGCGGGGGAGCAGATACGCAGTATTTT. This codes for CAISDSGGADTQYF.

V usage is TRBV28 and J usage is TRBJ2-5; no clear D gene. V lost 2 bases, J lost 6 bases, and 16 bases lay in between. Per the germline V gene, CDR1 is MDHEN and CDR2 is SYDVKM. The CDR3 covers 15 residues. The CDR3 DNA is TGTGCCAGCAGTTTAGGGCCCCACGTTCAGCAGACCCAGTACTTC. Protein sequence: CASSLGPHVQQTQYF.

The genes are TRBV27 and TRBJ2-2; no reliable D call. Trimming took off 5 bases at V and 8 bases at J, with 9 bases between the two ends. This CDR3 spans 12 amino acids. The germline CDR1 and CDR2 sequences are MNHEY and SMNVEV (reference sequence). This CDR3 reads CASSTIQGELFF. The CDR3, as DNA: TGTGCCAGCAGTACCATACAGGGGGAGCTGTTTTTT.

V and J are TRBV30 and TRBJ2-1; weak D call: TRBD2 (5 bases). Germline CDR1 and CDR2: GTSNPN and SVGIG (reference sequence). V was shortened by 1 base and J by 6 bases, with 10 bases between the two germline ends. This CDR3 is built from 13 residues. CDR3 sequence: CAWSGASFNEQFF. The CDR3 region has the DNA TGTGCCTGGAGTGGGGCTAGCTTCAATGAGCAGTTCTTC.

This rearrangement joins TRBV9 to TRBJ1-1; 7 nucleotides match TRBD1. CDR3 size: 14 residues. The germline gives CDR1 SGDLS, CDR2 YYNGEE. Unmatched junction bases numbered 4, after V lost 0 bases and J lost 5 bases. Written as DNA, the CDR3 is TGTGCCAGCAGCGTAGGACAGGGTGGAACTGAAGCTTTCTTT. The encoded protein is CASSVGQGGTEAFF. Full variable domain (missing parts from reference TRBV9 and TRBJ1-1): DSGVTQTPKHLITATGQRVTLRCSPRSGDLSVYWYQQSLDQGLQFLIQYYNGEERAKGNILERFSAQQFPDLHSELNLSSLELGDSALYFCASSVGQGGTEAFFGQGTRLTVV.

The chain couples TRBV7-9 to TRBJ1-1; 7 nucleotides align to TRBD1. The CDR3 runs 15 residues. Germline V gene lookup returns CDR1 SEHNR and CDR2 FQNEAQ (reference sequence). V dropped 2 bases and J dropped 1; count of bases not matched to a gene: 4. The CDR3 loop is CASSLRGTANTEAFF. CDR3 DNA: TGTGCCAGCAGCTTACGCGGGACAGCGAACACTGAAGCTTTCTTT.

This clone was counted a few times. The V and J genes are TRBV9 and TRBJ1-1; 8 nucleotides align to TRBD1. Germline V gene sequence: CDR1 SGDLS, CDR2 YYNGEE. There are 16 residues in the CDR3. V lost 0 bases and J lost 2; bases outside the gene matches: 6. The CDR3 coding sequence is TGTGCCAGCAGCGTAGCTACAGGGGGGGCCAACACTGAAGCTTTCTTT. Residues: CASSVATGGANTEAFF. The full variable domain, completed using reference TRBV9 and TRBJ1-1, is DSGVTQTPKHLITATGQRVTLRCSPRSGDLSVYWYQQSLDQGLQFLIQYYNGEERAKGNILERFSAQQFPDLHSELNLSSLELGDSALYFCASSVATGGANTEAFFGQGTRLTVV.

The chain combines TRBV6-5 with TRBJ2-2; D is possibly TRBD2 (6 bases). V was shortened by 2 bases and J by 6 bases, with 13 bases between the two germline ends. The CDR3 runs 15 residues. Germline V gene sequence: CDR1 MNHEY, CDR2 SVGAGI. CDR3 bases: TGTGCCAGCAGTTACGGCACTAGCTGGTCCGGGGAGCTGTTTTTT. Protein sequence: CASSYGTSWSGELFF.